One sample yielded the 9 T cell receptor beta chains listed below, sequenced in a study of cytomegalovirus exposure and HLA in healthy donors. Use of 60 Vbeta and 13 Jbeta primers characterized the PCR. Here immunoSEQ multiplex PCR was the method, and the copy in TCRdb shows in-frame clones only, minus some. This sample has a few hundred thousand clones, with roughly 80% found just once. The sequencing sample was made of PBMCs. These receptors came from a girl aged 2-15 years in good health and CMV-seronegative.

The chain uses TRBV6-1 and TRBJ2-7; D might be TRBD1 (6 bases). The germline gives CDR1 MNHNS, CDR2 SASEGT. This CDR3 is 16 amino acids long. Trimming shortened V by 3 bases and J by 2 bases, and 17 bases separated the two germline ends. The CDR3 nucleotides are TGTGCCAGCAGTGATCCAGGGGCCCCCTGGGCCTACGAGCAGTACTTC. This translates into CASSDPGAPWAYEQYF.

The chain employs TRBV4-1 and TRBJ2-1; 9 nucleotides match TRBD2. V lost 3 bases and J lost 7; bases outside the gene matches: 10. The CDR3 consists of 16 residues. Per germline, CDR1 MGHRA and CDR2 YSYEKL. CDR3 amino acids: CASSQVSLREGNEQFF. The CDR3 nucleotides read TGCGCCAGCAGCCAGGTCTCTTTGCGGGAGGGTAATGAGCAGTTCTTC.

This chain links TRBV28 with TRBJ2-7, with D unresolved. The CDR3 is 16 amino acids. CDR1 and CDR2 (germline): MDHEN, SYDVKM. V lost 6 bases to trimming and J lost 3 bases, with 21 bases between them. Here the CDR3 reads CASRPKTRVGIYEQYF. The CDR3 coding sequence is TGTGCCAGCAGGCCTAAAACCCGGGTGGGTATCTACGAGCAGTACTTC.

The V and J genes are TRBV5-1 and TRBJ2-1, with D perhaps TRBD1 (6 bases). Trimming removed 4 bases at V and 1 base at J, with 15 bases between. Germline V gene data show CDR1 as SGHRS and CDR2 as YFSETQ. CDR3 length: 16 amino acids. CDR3: CASSGIQGVSYNEQFF. DNA for the CDR3: TGCGCCAGCAGCGGTATACAGGGCGTTTCCTACAATGAGCAGTTCTTC.

This clone was detected only once. J is TRBJ2-7 and V is TRBV28; the match to TRBD1 covers 7 bases. Unmatched junction bases numbered 5, after V lost 7 bases and J lost 2 bases. The CDR3 totals 13 residues. Germline assignment: CDR1 MDHEN and CDR2 SYDVKM. CDR3 coding DNA: TGTGCCAGCACGACAGGGAAAACCTACGAGCAGTACTTC. Protein product: CASTTGKTYEQYF.

The rearrangement links TRBV6-1 to TRBJ2-5; 7 nucleotides match TRBD1. After removal of 6 bases from V and 3 bases from J, the junction contained 7 bases not matched to a gene. Germline loops: CDR1 MNHNS, CDR2 SASEGT. This CDR3 spans 14 amino acids. As DNA, the CDR3 is TGTGCCAGCAGACCGGGACAGAGGGAAGAGACCCAGTACTTC. Amino acid sequence: CASRPGQREETQYF.

The chain employs TRBV27 and TRBJ2-7; 7 bases line up with TRBD2. Germline V gene lookup returns CDR1 MNHEY and CDR2 SMNVEV (reference sequence). The V and J ends lost 8 bases and 3 bases, in that order; junction bases with no gene match: 10. CDR3 size: 14 residues. The CDR3 loop is CASRPTGGFYEQYF. The CDR3 DNA follows: TGTGCCAGCCGACCCACGGGGGGATTCTACGAGCAGTACTTC.

CDR3 in DNA: TGCGCCAGCAGCTTGCAGGGACTTACCTACGAGCAGTACTTC. Translation: CASSLQGLTYEQYF. This rearrangement joins TRBV5-1 to TRBJ2-7; D perhaps matches TRBD2 (6 bases). V lost 1 base and J 2 bases, leaving 10 bases between the germline ends. This CDR3 comprises 14 residues. Germline CDR1 reads SGHRS; CDR2 reads YFSETQ.

This clone was counted a few times. The chain combines TRBV5-1 with TRBJ2-5; 15 nucleotides align to TRBD2. V was clipped by 3 bases and J by 5 bases; unmatched bases: 11. Germline CDR1 and CDR2: SGHRS and YFSETQ. The CDR3 is made up of 18 amino acids. Here the CDR3 DNA reads TGCGCCAGCAGCTCCCAGGGACTAGCGGGGGGACTACGGGAGACCCAGTACTTC. Translated, it gives CASSSQGLAGGLRETQYF.